Sequencing of this T cell receptor (beta chain) was carried out in a study of blood T cells in healthy people across ages (dated by TCRdb to about 2015). Some background on the complete study: In model experiments, template switching captured roughly one uniquely barcoded TCR beta cDNA molecule for every two T cells. Age-related changes in TCR beta repertoire diversity were measured in the study by deep sequencing normalized with unique cDNA molecular identifiers. The donors were split into four age groups: young (average about 16 years), middle-aged (about 40), aged (approximately 60) and long-lived (approximately 80). Donors of different ages were randomly distributed across sequencing lanes to avoid experimental bias. Two additional independent replicas of 1 million unique cDNA reads from the same blood draw were analyzed for two donors (one aged 18 to 30 and one aged 80 or older). Results the study describes overall, beyond this receptor: As age increased, observed TCR beta diversity per million T cells dropped in a roughly linear way, and a significant reduction was already evident by age 40. Compared with the aged group, more naive CD4+ T cells, fewer expanded clones and increased TCR diversity were shown by the long-lived group, suggesting age selection. The percentage of naive T cells measured by flow cytometry correlated strongly with observed TCR beta diversity. Estimates of total diversity based on one million sequenced T cells were regarded as lower bounds and as underestimates. Since profiling was done on bulk unsorted PBMCs, naive and antigen-experienced compartments could not be conclusively compared. Donor CMV infection status was unknown, potentially confounding age-related changes in expanded clonotypes.

Library creation used 5' RACE. The instrument given in TCRdb is Illumina HiSeq 2500. A second PCR of roughly 6 to 12 cycles was run with a J-beta primer mix and a sample-barcoded 5' primer. A template-switch 5' adaptor carrying 12 random nucleotides introduced a unique molecular identifier onto each TCR beta cDNA molecule. Each sample yielded at least 3 million CDR3-containing paired-end reads. First-strand cDNA synthesis was performed from all RNA using the Mint cDNA synthesis kit, with priming by a TRBC-specific oligonucleotide. Following uracil-DNA glycosylase treatment, all cDNA underwent a first 18-cycle PCR with the universal primers M1SS and BC2_uni_R. Processing in the source paper ran as follows. For normalization, 1 million high-quality reads were randomly selected from each sample, with every read carrying a distinct molecular identifier. Instead of being binned into consensus sequences, reads that shared molecular identifiers were thrown out. MiTCR, run with a Q25 quality threshold and the strictest error-elimination algorithm, handled CDR3 identification, clonotype clustering and error correction. A nonparametric unseen species model with Euler transformation was used to estimate lower-bound total TCR beta diversity. The raw public reads went through TCRdb reprocessing: fastp at Q25, MiXCR clone calling, in-frame beta chains kept. Rows matching on CDR3 protein sequence are summarized as one entry with the most common DNA and genes. The V and J calls reflect TCRdb's pipeline rather than the authors' work. Across this sample there are some 780,000 distinct CDR3 sequences, with roughly three fifths seen only once. Roughly 26% of the sample lies in the top ten.

Concerning this clonotype itself: The antigen this receptor binds is unknown. Per-nucleotide qualities are absent, and no much larger clonotype sits a single base away.

The donors were under 40 Caucasian individuals from Russia, aged roughly 6 to 100 years, who were systemically healthy. Each donor gave roughly 9 milliliters of peripheral blood, drawn into EDTA-treated Vacutainer tubes. PBMCs were isolated by Ficoll-Paque density-gradient centrifugation, with at least 7 million obtained per sample. Trizol reagent was used to extract total RNA from PBMCs, with at least 6 micrograms per sample. The percentages of naive CD45RAhigh/CD27high T cells were determined by flow cytometry on a PBMC aliquot from every donor. Sequencing was carried out using blood. This clonotype was sampled from a man in his forties in good health.

The DNA reads as follows: TGTGCCAGCAGCTTAGGAGGGAGGGCCTTAGGGTCCTACGAGCAGTACTTC. Translation gives CASSLGGRALGSYEQYF. Recombination joined TRBV7-9 with TRBJ2-7; 7 central nucleotides agree with TRBD2. Looking up the germline V gene (reference sequence) yields CDR1 SEHNR and CDR2 FQNEAQ. Trimming removed 1 base from V and 1 base from J; the gene matches leave 10 bases unexplained. From the cysteine through the phenylalanine, the CDR3 covers 17 amino acids. Of all the DNA, just the CDR3 is kept, 51 bases in frame from base 1. Joined to the reference TRBV7-9 and TRBJ2-7 proteins, this CDR3 gives the full variable domain: DTGVSQNPRHKITKRGQNVTFRCDPISEHNRLYWYRQTLGQGPEFLTYFQNEAQLEKSRLLSDRFSAERPKGSFSTLEIQRTEQGDSAMYLCASSLGGRALGSYEQYFGPGTRLTVT.